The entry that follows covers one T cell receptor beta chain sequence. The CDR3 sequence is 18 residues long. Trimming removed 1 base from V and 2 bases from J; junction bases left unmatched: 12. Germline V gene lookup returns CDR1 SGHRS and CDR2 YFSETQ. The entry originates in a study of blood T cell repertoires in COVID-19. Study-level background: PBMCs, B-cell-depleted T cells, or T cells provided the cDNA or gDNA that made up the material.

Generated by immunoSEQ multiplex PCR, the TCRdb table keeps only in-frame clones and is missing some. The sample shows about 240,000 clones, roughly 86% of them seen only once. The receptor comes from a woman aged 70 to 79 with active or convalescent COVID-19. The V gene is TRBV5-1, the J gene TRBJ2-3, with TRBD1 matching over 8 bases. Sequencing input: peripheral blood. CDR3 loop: CASSLPPFGTGPTDTQYF. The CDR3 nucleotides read TGCGCCAGCAGCTTGCCTCCGTTTGGGACAGGCCCCACAGATACGCAGTATTTT.